This T cell receptor (beta chain) appears in the sequencing data of a study of shared clonotypes between healthy human individuals. For the study at large: Samples came from a couple of female and three male donors aged 18 to 49. Study-level points and caveats: In this cohort, only blood was sampled, and tissue repertoires likely differ.

Everyone who donated was a Caucasian adult who lived in Nashville, Tennessee. With 5 bases removed from V and 7 bases from J, the gap between germline ends came to 8 bases. The CDR3 totals 12 residues. Germline V gives CDR1 SGHVS, CDR2 FQNEAQ. It was across several immunoSEQ plates that each subset's genomic DNA was evenly split. Sequencing used immunoSEQ multiplex PCR; TCRdb keeps in-frame clones, though not all of them. The sample has around 430,000 clones, about 85% seen once. About this clone itself: Its target is not known.

The chain joins TRBV7-8 to TRBJ1-4, with D unclear. The receptor comes from a woman in her thirties or forties in good health. Some clones in this sample may be carry-over from other donors' samples. The sample comprised PBMCs. The CDR3 spells CASSLTAEKLFF. DNA of the CDR3: TGTGCCAGCAGCCTTACAGCTGAAAAACTGTTTTTT. The full variable domain, its missing parts supplied by reference TRBV7-8 and TRBJ1-4, is GAGVSQSPRYKVAKRGQDVALRCDPISGHVSLFWYQQALGQGPEFLTYFQNEAQLDKSGLPSDRFFAERPEGSVSTLKIQRTQQEDSAVYLCASSLTAEKLFFGSGTQLSVL.